This entry features one TCR beta chain sequence. Measured with immunoSEQ multiplex PCR; TCRdb has only the in-frame clones, and not every one. Counted here are some 2,500,000 clones, about 90% occurring once; the ten biggest clones make up roughly 0.34%. The donor population consisted of healthy HIV-negative adults with no recent acute infections or vaccinations. These data are taken from a study of shared clonotypes between healthy human individuals. The TCR sequence derives from a man aged 18 to 29 in good health. Some clones in this sample may be carry-over from other donors' samples. The sample taken for sequencing was naive CD4+ T cells from PBMCs. The subset denotes: CD45RA+ positively selected.

CDR3 bases: TGTGCCAGCAGCTTTTCATCTACCTACGAGCAGTACTTC. It yields the protein CASSFSSTYEQYF. This chain uses TRBV5-4 with TRBJ2-7, with D uncertain. The V gene's germline CDR1 is SGHNT and CDR2 YYREEE (reference sequence). The CDR3 consists of 13 residues. V dropped 2 bases and J dropped 2 bases, with 8 bases sitting between them.